Described below is a single T cell receptor beta chain sequence and its context. The antigen remains undetermined. The CDR3 runs to 14 residues. From germline, CDR1 is SGHAT and CDR2 FQNNGV. Between the trimmed V and J ends, which lost 1 base and 2 bases, there was a span of 9 bases. The data were taken from a study of OX40 agonist ivuxolimab in advanced cancers. Overall study context: The patients received agonistic anti-OX40 (CD134) antibody ivuxolimab. Prior checkpoint blockade (anti-PD-1, anti-PD-L1 or anti-CTLA-4) was permitted; around 37% had it. General observations from the study: Both CD4+ and CD8+ T cell populations in blood had undergone clonal expansion by week 6 at 0.1 to 3.0 mg/kg. Low clonal expansion, among the lowest seen, marked partial responders at 0.1-3.0 mg/kg.

Sequencing used immunoSEQ multiplex PCR; TCRdb keeps in-frame clones, though not all of them. The data show some 14,000 clones, 55% to 75% seen once. The chain recombines TRBV11-2 with TRBJ2-7; possibly TRBD2 for D (6 bases). This TCR came from an adult with an advanced solid tumor such as melanoma, head and neck, liver or kidney cancer. The source was CD4+ or CD8+ T cells sorted from blood, collected in a trial of the OX40 agonist ivuxolimab. The chain's CDR3 is CASSLGPGAYEQYF. The CDR3 nucleotides are TGTGCCAGCAGCTTAGGGCCGGGGGCCTACGAGCAGTACTTC.